This TCR beta chain came from a study of T cell clonotyping in hematopoietic cell transplantation. TCRdb's table, derived via immunoSEQ multiplex PCR, lists solely in-frame clones and lacks some. There are 13,000 or so clones in the sample; about 98% occur only once, and 4.2% lies in the top ten. The V segment lost 3 bases and the J segment 3 bases; nucleotides outside the gene matches: 6. The CDR3 loop spans 17 amino acids. Germline V lookup: CDR1 SGDLS, CDR2 YYNGEE. To note about this clone: Its antigen is not known.

General study results and limits: Few recipient clonotypes overlapped donors; over 95% were de novo at given depth. Higher Inverse Simpson Index values in graft donor and pretransplant recipient predicted broader posttransplant TCR diversity. Pathologically expanded recipient clonotypes increased progressively from day 30 to day 180 as diversity fell. No sorting was done, leaving CD4 and CD8 contributions mixed.

The sample in question was peripheral blood mononuclear cells, obtained 30 days after allogeneic stem cell transplant. The clonotype was recovered from a female patient aged 45 to 65 who had an allogeneic stem cell transplant from an unrelated donor, so T cells may come from the graft donor. Some clones in this sample may be carry-over from other donors' samples. The chain has TRBV9 and TRBJ1-4, with TRBD1 matching over 12 bases. CDR3 loop: CASSDRDRGLSNEKLFF. In DNA, the CDR3 is TGTGCCAGCAGCGACCGGGACAGGGGGCTATCTAATGAAAAACTGTTTTTT.